Listed here are 32 T cell receptor beta chains from one sample, sequenced in a study of blood T cell repertoires in COVID-19. The protocol was immunoSEQ multiplex PCR, while the TCRdb copy is restricted to in-frame clones and leaves out a portion. This repertoire shows hundreds of thousands of clones, 75% to 90% found once; its top ten account for around 0.9%. The material sequenced was peripheral blood. All receptors come from a young man with COVID-19, enrolled during active disease.

This sequence joins TRBV2 and TRBJ2-3, with unresolved D. Germline CDR1 reads SNHLY; CDR2 reads FYNNEI. The CDR3 loop spans 14 amino acids. V was pared by 4 bases and J by 4 bases, with 12 bases between. In DNA form, the CDR3 reads TGTGCCAGCAGTGCCGAGATGTCCGCAGATACGCAGTATTTT. Amino acid sequence: CASSAEMSADTQYF.

In regard to this clone: A much bigger clone sits one base away, suggesting this may be a read error. The chain is built from TRBV2 and TRBJ2-7, with D unresolved. The CDR3 consists of 10 residues. The germline CDR1 and CDR2 sequences are SNHLY and FYNNEI. The V end was cut by 5 bases, the J end by 3 bases, with 2 bases between. CDR3 amino acids: CASSHYEQYF. CDR3 in DNA: TGTGCCAGCAGTCACTACGAGCAGTACTTC.

The rearrangement uses TRBV11-2 and TRBJ2-1, with 7 bases fitting TRBD2. CDR1 and CDR2 from the germline V gene are SGHAT and FQNNGV. The trim removed 2 bases at V and 3 bases at J, leaving 7 bases unmatched. The CDR3 runs 16 residues. The CDR3 DNA reads TGTGCCAGCAGCTTATCGAGCGGGGAATTCTACAATGAGCAGTTCTTC. It translates to CASSLSSGEFYNEQFF. The variable domain in full, with the rest retrieved from reference TRBV11-2 and TRBJ2-1, is EAGVAQSPRYKIIEKRQSVAFWCNPISGHATLYWYQQILGQGPKLLIQFQNNGVVDDSQLPKDRFSAERLKGVDSTLKIQPAKLEDSAVYLCASSLSSGEFYNEQFFGPGTRLTVL.

This sequence joins TRBV5-1 and TRBJ2-1; 8 bases align to TRBD2. The V segment lost 6 bases and the J segment 0 bases; nucleotides outside the gene matches: 5. The CDR3 is made up of 15 amino acids. Germline lookup yields CDR1 SGHRS and CDR2 YFSETQ. The CDR3 region has the DNA TGCGCCAGCACATCCAGCGGGAGCTCCTACAATGAGCAGTTCTTC. Translating it yields CASTSSGSSYNEQFF.

The V gene is TRBV6-1, the J gene TRBJ2-5; 8 positions agree with TRBD2. The germline gives CDR1 MNHNS, CDR2 SASEGT. The CDR3 contains 17 residues. The V segment lost 1 base and the J segment 7 bases; nucleotides outside the gene matches: 14. The CDR3 DNA sequence: TGTGCCAGCAGTGAAGGCAGCGGGGGTCCCCCGGTGGGGACCCAGTACTTC. It yields the protein CASSEGSGGPPVGTQYF.

J is TRBJ2-7 and V is TRBV5-4; 7 nucleotides agree with TRBD2. The germline V gene has CDR1 SGHNT and CDR2 YYREEE (reference sequence). V lost 2 bases and J lost 2; bases outside the gene matches: 13. The CDR3 extends over 17 amino acids. The CDR3 is CASSFGLVGGSPYEQYF. The DNA of the CDR3 is TGTGCCAGCAGCTTTGGGCTCGTGGGGGGGAGCCCCTACGAGCAGTACTTC.

The chain carries TRBV19 and TRBJ2-7; 7 bases map to TRBD2. Germline V gene lookup returns CDR1 LNHDA and CDR2 SQIVND (reference sequence). The V and J ends lost 3 bases and 4 bases, in that order; junction bases with no gene match: 6. This CDR3 contains 14 residues. CDR3 protein: CASSISGRVYEQYF. The CDR3 bases are TGTGCCAGTAGTATCTCTGGGAGGGTATACGAGCAGTACTTC. Together with reference TRBV19 and TRBJ2-7, the CDR3 gives the full variable domain: DGGITQSPKYLFRKEGQNVTLSCEQNLNHDAMYWYRQDPGQGLRLIYYSQIVNDFQKGDIAEGYSVSREKKESFPLTVTSAQKNPTAFYLCASSISGRVYEQYFGPGTRLTVT.

This rearrangement joins TRBV30 to TRBJ2-3; TRBD2 matches at 11 bases. The CDR3 is 13 amino acids. Germline CDR1 GTSNPN, CDR2 SVGIG (reference sequence). Losses at the gene ends were 2 bases for V and 10 bases for J; bases not matched to a gene: 5. The CDR3 bases are TGTGCCTGGAGTACTCTAGCGGGAGGCCCGCAGTATTTT. Its protein product is CAWSTLAGGPQYF.

The chain recombines TRBV18 with TRBJ2-3; D perhaps matches TRBD2 (6 bases). CDR1 is KGHSH, CDR2 LQKENI, per germline. The CDR3 extends over 14 amino acids. V lost 8 bases and J 0 bases, leaving 12 bases between the germline ends. CDR3 sequence (DNA): TGTGCCAGCCGGGACTTCTCTAGCACAGATACGCAGTATTTT. Protein sequence: CASRDFSSTDTQYF.

The chain carries TRBV2 and TRBJ1-1, with a weak D call TRBD1 (5 bases). Germline CDR1 reads SNHLY; CDR2 reads FYNNEI. The germline V and J ends were trimmed by 0 bases and 10 bases, with 12 bases remaining between them. The CDR3 contains 13 residues. CDR3 residues: CASSEAGEAGAFF. The CDR3 nucleotides read TGTGCCAGCAGTGAAGCGGGGGAGGCAGGAGCTTTCTTT. The full variable domain, in which reference TRBV2 and TRBJ1-1 provide the parts outside the CDR3, is EPEVTQTPSHQVTQMGQEVILRCVPISNHLYFYWYRQILGQKVEFLVSFYNNEISEKSEIFDDQFSVERPDGSNFTLKIRSTKLEDSAMYFCASSEAGEAGAFFGQGTRLTVV.

The chain has TRBV7-2 and TRBJ2-7; the D gene is possibly TRBD2 (6 bases). The CDR3 is 14 residues long. Germline loops: CDR1 SGHTA, CDR2 FQGNSA. Trimming removed 5 bases at V and 4 bases at J, with 15 bases between. In DNA, the CDR3 is TGTGCCAGCAGCCACGCCGTCGGGGGTTACGAGCAGTACTTC. Translating it yields CASSHAVGGYEQYF.

The chain combines TRBV19 with TRBJ2-3; D perhaps matches TRBD2 (5 bases). Germline V CDR1 and CDR2: LNHDA, SQIVND (reference sequence). V was pared by 2 bases and J by 3 bases, with 15 bases between. The CDR3 spans 16 residues. As DNA, the CDR3 is TGTGCCAGTAGTATAATGACGGGCAGGAGGACAGATACGCAGTATTTT. The encoded protein is CASSIMTGRRTDTQYF.

This clone was recorded a few times. This chain uses TRBV12-5 with TRBJ2-1, with 11 bases lining up with TRBD2. V trimming: 5 bases; J trimming: 5 bases; junction bases outside the gene matches: 11. CDR3 length: 17 residues. Germline V CDR1 and CDR2: LGHNT, FRNRAP. For the CDR3, the DNA is TGTGCTAGTGGTATCCGTAGCGGGGGGGAATTCGACAATGAGCAGTTCTTC. The encoded protein is CASGIRSGGEFDNEQFF.

This chain connects TRBV27 to TRBJ2-7, with TRBD2 identical over 11 bases. Losses at the gene ends were 1 base for V and 0 bases for J; bases not matched to a gene: 11. The CDR3 runs 19 residues. Germline assignment: CDR1 MNHEY and CDR2 SMNVEV (reference sequence). The CDR3 region is CASSLFGGIAGGSSYEQYF. The CDR3 nucleotides are TGTGCCAGCAGTTTATTCGGTGGAATAGCGGGAGGGAGCTCCTACGAGCAGTACTTC.

The genes are TRBV11-2 and TRBJ1-2; D uncertain. CDR1 is SGHAT and CDR2 is FQNNGV in the germline V gene. The CDR3 length is 13 residues. The V and J ends lost 0 bases and 5 bases respectively, with 7 bases between them. CDR3 nucleotides: TGTGCCAGCAGCTTAGATACTTGGTATGGCTACACCTTC. Translating gives CASSLDTWYGYTF.

The gene calls are TRBV24-1 and TRBJ2-3; unclear D gene. This CDR3 contains 12 residues. Trimming took 3 bases from V and 9 from J, leaving 9 bases between them. The germline CDR1 and CDR2 sequences are KGHDR and SFDVKD. CDR3 DNA: TGTGCCACCAGTGATGGCCGTTGGACGCAGTATTTT. Translation: CATSDGRWTQYF.

The V and J genes are TRBV14 and TRBJ1-1; tentatively, D is TRBD1 (6 bases). The V gene's germline CDR1 is SGHDN and CDR2 FVKESK. The CDR3 runs to 14 residues. Trimming left V 5 bases short and J 4 bases short, with 14 bases between. For the CDR3, the DNA is TGTGCCAGCAGCTCCCGGGACACGTTCACTGAAGCTTTCTTT. Translated: CASSSRDTFTEAFF.

The V gene is TRBV14, the J gene TRBJ2-2; 8 bases agree with TRBD2. CDR3 length: 14 amino acids. J was trimmed by 4 bases and V by 6 bases; bases with no gene match: 4. Per germline, CDR1 SGHDN and CDR2 FVKESK. The CDR3 protein is CASREAGATGELFF. Written as DNA, the CDR3 is TGTGCCAGCAGGGAAGCGGGGGCCACCGGGGAGCTGTTTTTT.

Here the CDR3 reads CASSFRQGNPYEQYF. The CDR3 nucleotides are TGTGCCAGCAGCTTCCGACAGGGGAACCCCTACGAGCAGTACTTC. The chain is built from TRBV7-8 and TRBJ2-7; 8 bases are shared with TRBD1. The germline V gene has CDR1 SGHVS and CDR2 FQNEAQ. The CDR3 runs to 15 residues. V shed 3 bases and J 2 bases; nucleotides not matched to a gene: 6. Full variable domain (missing parts from reference TRBV7-8 and TRBJ2-7): GAGVSQSPRYKVAKRGQDVALRCDPISGHVSLFWYQQALGQGPEFLTYFQNEAQLDKSGLPSDRFFAERPEGSVSTLKIQRTQQEDSAVYLCASSFRQGNPYEQYFGPGTRLTVT.

The rearrangement joins TRBV27 to TRBJ2-3, with 10 bases aligning to TRBD2. In germline, CDR1 is MNHEY, CDR2 SMNVEV (reference sequence). The CDR3 contains 16 residues. The ends lost 5 bases at V and 2 bases at J; junction bases unmatched: 7. CDR3 loop: CASSRFGTSATDTQYF. The CDR3 DNA reads as TGTGCCAGCAGTCGCTTTGGGACTAGCGCCACAGATACGCAGTATTTT.

This sequence joins TRBV7-6 and TRBJ2-2; 7 bases fit TRBD2. The ends lost 5 bases at V and 4 bases at J; junction bases unmatched: 10. Germline V gene lookup returns CDR1 SGHVS and CDR2 FNYEAQ. This CDR3 region has 16 residues. CDR3 bases: TGTGCCAGCAGCCATAGAGCGGGAATGGGCACCGGGGAGCTGTTTTTT. This codes for CASSHRAGMGTGELFF.

The chain recombines TRBV12-5 with TRBJ2-5, with TRBD1 matching over 7 bases. The CDR3 consists of 17 residues. CDR1 is LGHNT, CDR2 FRNRAP, per germline. V lost 3 bases and J lost 2; bases outside the gene matches: 12. The CDR3 sequence is CASGLATGTDIQETQYF. The CDR3 bases are TGTGCTAGTGGTTTAGCTACCGGGACAGATATTCAAGAGACCCAGTACTTC.

CDR3 DNA sequence: TGTGCCAGCAGACAGGGACCATACAATGAGCAGTTCTTC. This encodes CASRQGPYNEQFF. This chain joins TRBV2 and TRBJ2-1, with TRBD1 as a possible D gene (6 bases). The germline V and J ends were trimmed by 6 bases and 4 bases, with 10 bases remaining between them. The CDR3 has 13 residues. Per the germline V gene, CDR1 is SNHLY and CDR2 is FYNNEI.

The chain is built from TRBV12-5 and TRBJ2-3; possible D gene TRBD2, 5 bases. This CDR3 is built from 16 residues. Germline-derived CDR1 and CDR2 are LGHNT and FRNRAP. V shed 2 bases and J shed 0 bases, with 12 bases lying between them. The CDR3 DNA is TGTGCTAGTGGTTTGTGGTCTAGCCTTAGCACAGATACGCAGTATTTT. Translating it yields CASGLWSSLSTDTQYF.

CDR3 in DNA: TGCGCCAGCAGCTTGTGGGGGCGGGAGTCCGGCGGGGAGCTGTTTTTT. It translates to CASSLWGRESGGELFF. The chain recombines TRBV5-1 with TRBJ2-2, with D possibly being TRBD2 (7 bases). Germline CDR1 and CDR2: SGHRS and YFSETQ. The CDR3 runs to 16 residues. V lost 1 base to trimming and J lost 7 bases, with 17 bases between them. The complete variable domain, with remaining parts taken from reference TRBV5-1 and TRBJ2-2, reads KAGVTQTPRYLIKTRGQQVTLSCSPISGHRSVSWYQQTPGQGLQFLFEYFSETQRNKGNFPGRFSGRQFSNSRSEMNVSTLELGDSALYLCASSLWGRESGGELFFGEGSRLTVL.

The chain carries TRBV5-5 and TRBJ2-7; no firm D call. Germline V gives CDR1 SGHKS, CDR2 YYEKEE (reference sequence). V was trimmed by 7 bases and J by 3 bases, leaving 8 bases between them. CDR3 length equals 11 residues. This CDR3 is CASRSGYEQYF. The CDR3 DNA reads TGTGCCAGCCGTTCCGGCTACGAGCAGTACTTC.

The chain is built from TRBV3-1 (or the pseudogene TRBV3-2) and TRBJ2-2, with 13 bases aligning to TRBD2. There are 21 residues in the CDR3. Germline V CDR1 and CDR2: LGHDT, YNNKEL (reference sequence). Trimming at V came to 4 bases and at J to 1 base, leaving 15 bases not matched to a gene. In nucleotides, the CDR3 is TGTGCCAGCAGCCCAAGGCCTCTGAGGACTAGCGGGAGTCGGAACACCGGGGAGCTGTTTTTT. As protein: CASSPRPLRTSGSRNTGELFF.

The chain is built from TRBV2 and TRBJ2-7, with D possibly TRBD1 on 5 matching bases. CDR1 is SNHLY and CDR2 is FYNNEI in the germline V gene. V lost 0 bases and J 4 bases, leaving 13 bases between the germline ends. This CDR3 contains 15 residues. The CDR3: CASSEAPNPGYEQYF. CDR3 DNA sequence: TGTGCCAGCAGTGAAGCTCCCAACCCAGGGTACGAGCAGTACTTC.

At least ten counts were recorded for this clone. The CDR3 DNA reads TGTGCCAGCAGCGTGCAAGGGGGCACCGGGGAGCTGTTTTTT. The encoded protein is CASSVQGGTGELFF. This chain uses TRBV9 with TRBJ2-2, with a tentative D call TRBD1 (6 bases). Trimming pared 2 bases from V and 4 bases from J, leaving 9 bases between. This CDR3 region has 14 residues. CDR1 is SGDLS, CDR2 YYNGEE, per germline. The full variable domain, its missing parts supplied by reference TRBV9 and TRBJ2-2, is DSGVTQTPKHLITATGQRVTLRCSPRSGDLSVYWYQQSLDQGLQFLIQYYNGEERAKGNILERFSAQQFPDLHSELNLSSLELGDSALYFCASSVQGGTGELFFGEGSRLTVL.

Only one count was recorded for this clone. This rearrangement joins TRBV11-3 to TRBJ2-3, with D perhaps TRBD2 (6 bases). V lost 5 bases and J lost 1, with 19 bases in between. Germline V gene sequence: CDR1 SGHNT, CDR2 YENEEA. The CDR3 runs 17 residues. CDR3: CASSPSHRGLRTDTQYF. Written as DNA, the CDR3 is TGTGCCAGCAGCCCCTCTCATAGGGGACTCCGCACAGATACGCAGTATTTT. The full variable domain, rest sourced from reference TRBV11-3 and TRBJ2-3, is EAGVVQSPRYKIIEKKQPVAFWCNPISGHNTLYWYLQNLGQGPELLIRYENEEAVDDSQLPKDRFSAERLKGVDSTLKIQPAELGDSAVYLCASSPSHRGLRTDTQYFGPGTRLTVL.

J is TRBJ1-1 and V is TRBV5-4; D is unresolved. The CDR3 is 12 residues long. Between the trimmed V and J ends, which lost 4 bases and 3 bases, there was a span of 7 bases. Germline V gene lookup returns CDR1 SGHNT and CDR2 YYREEE (reference sequence). CDR3 residues: CASSPGDTEAFF. CDR3 nucleotide sequence: TGTGCCAGCAGCCCCGGGGACACTGAAGCTTTCTTT.

V and J are TRBV12-5 and TRBJ2-3; D is perhaps TRBD2 (5 bases). The V gene's germline CDR1 is LGHNT and CDR2 FRNRAP. CDR3 length equals 15 residues. Trimming took 5 bases from V and 1 from J, leaving 13 bases between them. CDR3 DNA: TGTGCTAGTGGTCGGACTGAGATCGGCACAGATACGCAGTATTTT. Protein: CASGRTEIGTDTQYF. Together with reference TRBV12-5 and TRBJ2-3, the CDR3 gives the full variable domain: DARVTQTPRHKVTEMGQEVTMRCQPILGHNTVFWYRQTMMQGLELLAYFRNRAPLDDSGMPKDRFSAEMPDATLATLKIQPSEPRDSAVYFCASGRTEIGTDTQYFGPGTRLTVL.